This T cell receptor beta chain was captured in a study of type 1 regulatory T cells. Study as a whole: T-allo10 is an in vitro-generated, Tr1-enriched CD4 T cell product specific for alloantigen.

This clonotype was seen only a few times. Antigen unknown. MiXCR, applied by TCRdb to the reads, yields one record per CDR3 protein. The table includes over 55,000 distinct CDR3 sequences, around 68% detected once. Germline V gene lookup returns CDR1 LNHNV and CDR2 YYDKDF (reference sequence). V gave up 3 bases and J gave up 2 bases; unmatched junction bases: 5. The CDR3 has 17 residues. Graft donor-derived T-allo10 cells were described as host-alloantigen-specific, anergic, and alloantigen-specifically suppressive. The V and J genes are TRBV15 and TRBJ2-5; 14 nucleotides match TRBD2. The sequence derives from a human donor in good health. Sample: cultured T cells, either the whole culture or a sorted T cell fraction (not recorded which). Subset described: Tr1-enriched cell product generated in vitro against host alloantigens. CDR3 coding DNA: TGTGCCACCAGCAGCGGACTAGCGGGAGGAGGGCAAGAGACCCAGTACTTC. This translates into CATSSGLAGGGQETQYF.